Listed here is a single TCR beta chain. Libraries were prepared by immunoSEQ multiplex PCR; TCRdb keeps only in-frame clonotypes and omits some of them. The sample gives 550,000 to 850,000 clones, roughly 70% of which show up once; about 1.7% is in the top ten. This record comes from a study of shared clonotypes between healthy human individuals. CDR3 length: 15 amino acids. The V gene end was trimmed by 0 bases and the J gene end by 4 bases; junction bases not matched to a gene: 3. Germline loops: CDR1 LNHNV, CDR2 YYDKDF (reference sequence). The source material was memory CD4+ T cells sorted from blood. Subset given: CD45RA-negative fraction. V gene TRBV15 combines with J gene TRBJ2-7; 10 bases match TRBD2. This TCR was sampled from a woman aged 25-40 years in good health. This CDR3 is CATSRDTSGAYEQYF. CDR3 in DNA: TGTGCCACCAGCAGAGACACTAGCGGGGCTTACGAGCAGTACTTC.